The clone carrying this T cell receptor beta chain was recorded only once. Generated by immunoSEQ multiplex PCR, the TCRdb table keeps only in-frame clones and is missing some. This sample carries around 130,000 clones, around 93% of them seen once, and the ten largest clones take around 8.9%. This specimen comes from a study of control samples from healthy donors and cancer patients. V gave up 1 base and J gave up 0 bases, with 16 bases separating them. Per germline, CDR1 LGHDT and CDR2 YNNKEL (reference sequence). The CDR3 totals 18 residues. This clonotype was sampled from a man between 18 and 35 years old in good health. Sequencing was done on a sample of blood. The gene calls are TRBV3-1 (or the pseudogene TRBV3-2) and TRBJ1-3, with D hard to call. This CDR3 is CASSQGASGTYSGNTIYF. Here the CDR3 DNA reads TGTGCCAGCAGCCAAGGAGCGAGCGGCACCTACTCTGGAAACACCATATATTTT.